A single sample is the source of the 14 T cell receptor beta chains below, sequenced in a study of T cell repertoires in cytomegalovirus infection. TCRdb reanalysed the reads using MiXCR and keeps one entry per CDR3 protein. In the table there are 250,000 to 300,000 distinct CDR3 sequences, roughly 13% of which are singletons. Source material: PBMCs. Receptors were obtained from a human donor in good health (CMV status not recorded). Some clones in this sample may be carry-over from other donors' samples.

V is TRBV2 and J is TRBJ2-1, with D maybe TRBD1 (6 bases). CDR1 SNHLY and CDR2 FYNNEI come from the germline V gene. The CDR3 sequence is 12 residues long. V lost 10 bases, J lost 1 base, and 8 bases lay in between. CDR3 sequence (DNA): TGTGCCACTAGGGGGTCCTACAATGAGCAGTTCTTC. Amino acid sequence: CATRGSYNEQFF.

A few counts support this clonotype. The DNA of the CDR3 is TGCAGAACCGGGACTAGCCTTTACAATGAGCAGTTCTTC. Its protein is CRTGTSLYNEQFF. The chain links TRBV20-1 to TRBJ2-1; 9 bases map to TRBD2. Germline V CDR1 and CDR2: DFQATT, SNEGSKA (reference sequence). CDR3 length: 13 residues.

CDR3 protein: CASTNNNEQFF. In DNA, the CDR3 is TGTGCCAGCACCAACAACAATGAGCAGTTCTTC. This rearrangement joins TRBV11-2 to TRBJ2-1; D uncertain. V was pared by 7 bases and J by 5 bases, with 6 bases between. CDR1 and CDR2 (germline): SGHAT, FQNNGV. The CDR3 covers 11 residues.

This clonotype was counted a few times. The rearrangement joins TRBV6-1 to TRBJ2-5; D remains ambiguous. Trimming shortened V by 3 bases and J by 3 bases, and 11 bases separated the two germline ends. Germline CDR1 reads MNHNS; CDR2 reads SASEGT. The CDR3 runs 14 residues. CDR3 loop: CASSDQPFKETQYF. Written as DNA, the CDR3 is TGTGCCAGCAGTGACCAACCTTTTAAAGAGACCCAGTACTTC.

On this clonotype itself: Given a much more abundant clone one base away, this may be a read error. The conserved final phenylalanine or tryptophan is absent from the CDR3, which likely points to a read error. This chain connects TRBV28 to TRBJ2-1; D remains unclear. The CDR3 contains 12 residues. Trimming removed 7 bases at V and 8 bases at J, with 12 bases between. Germline assignment: CDR1 MDHEN and CDR2 SYDVKM. CDR3 amino acids: CASTTPPHEQFS. The CDR3 DNA reads TGTGCCAGCACCACCCCCCCCCATGAGCAGTTCTCC.

A few counts support this clonotype. This chain connects TRBV20-1 to TRBJ2-5; D is unclear. The V gene's germline CDR1 is DFQATT and CDR2 SNEGSKA (reference sequence). Trimming cost V 5 bases and J 2 bases, with 9 bases left between them. The CDR3 totals 12 residues. CDR3 DNA sequence: TGCAGTGCTCCGCGATTACAAGAGACCCAGTACTTC. Amino acid sequence: CSAPRLQETQYF.

This clonotype was detected only a few times. The chain employs TRBV20-1 and TRBJ1-1; TRBD1 aligns across 8 bases. The CDR3 has 12 amino acids. Unmatched junction bases numbered 9, after V lost 8 bases and J lost 7 bases. Looked up from germline, CDR1 is DFQATT and CDR2 is SNEGSKA (reference sequence). This CDR3 is CSSRTGRNEAFF. CDR3 sequence (DNA): TGCAGTTCCAGGACAGGGCGGAATGAAGCTTTCTTT.

Comment on this clonotype: This sequence may be a read error, since a much larger clone differs from it by one base. The chain has TRBV7-2 and TRBJ2-7, with D perhaps matching TRBD1 (6 bases). Germline V CDR1 and CDR2: SGHTA, FQGNSA. CDR3 length: 15 amino acids. V lost 7 bases, J lost 0 bases, and 16 bases lay in between. The CDR3 nucleotides are TGTGCCAGCACCGGTTCCGGGACAAACTCCTACGAGCAGTACTTC. Translated, it gives CASTGSGTNSYEQYF.

This clonotype was found many times. The chain recombines TRBV19 with TRBJ1-1; the D is unclear. V was cut by 4 bases and J by 2 bases, with 11 bases left in between. Germline CDR1 is LNHDA and CDR2 is SQIVND (reference sequence). This CDR3 has 14 residues. The chain's CDR3 is CASSTPSENTEAFF. The CDR3 DNA follows: TGTGCCAGTAGTACGCCCTCGGAAAACACTGAAGCTTTCTTT.

The V and J genes are TRBV5-4 and TRBJ2-1; tentatively, D is TRBD1 or TRBD2 (5 bases each). There are 13 residues in the CDR3. Germline V CDR1 and CDR2: SGHNT, YYREEE (reference sequence). Deletions cut 9 bases from V and 5 bases from J, with 15 bases between. CDR3 coding DNA: TGTGCCACCCAGGGACGGCTTAACAATGAGCAGTTCTTC. Protein product: CATQGRLNNEQFF.

The chain has TRBV28 and TRBJ2-3; 14 bases are a match to TRBD2. The J segment lost 6 bases and the V segment lost 3 bases, leaving 2 bases of the junction unmatched. CDR1 MDHEN and CDR2 SYDVKM come from the germline V gene. This CDR3 has 15 amino acids. CDR3 amino acids: CASSLTSGRADTQYF. The CDR3 coding sequence is TGTGCCAGCAGTTTGACTAGCGGGAGGGCGGATACGCAGTATTTT. Supplemented by reference TRBV28 and TRBJ2-3, the full variable domain reads DVKVTQSSRYLVKRTGEKVFLECVQDMDHENMFWYRQDPGLGLRLIYFSYDVKMKEKGDIPEGYSVSREKKERFSLILESASTNQTSMYLCASSLTSGRADTQYFGPGTRLTVL.

This clonotype was seen a handful of times. The genes are TRBV29-1 and TRBJ1-5; 7 bases align to TRBD1. Germline V CDR1 and CDR2: SQVTM, ANQGSEA. The CDR3 covers 17 residues. V was pared by 0 bases and J by 2 bases, with 10 bases of the junction left unmatched. The CDR3: CSVEENPGTVGNQPQHF. In DNA form, the CDR3 reads TGCAGCGTTGAAGAAAATCCCGGGACAGTCGGCAATCAGCCCCAGCATTTT.

In this sample, this clonotype turned up many times. The genes are TRBV28 and TRBJ1-5, with D hard to call. This CDR3 is 12 amino acids long. Germline V gene lookup returns CDR1 MDHEN and CDR2 SYDVKM. V was cut by 6 bases and J by 1 base, with 4 bases left in between. DNA of the CDR3: TGTGCCAGCAGCCAAAGCAATCAGCCCCAGCATTTT. Amino acids: CASSQSNQPQHF.

This clonotype has a count of ten or more. V is TRBV12-3 or TRBV12-4 and J is TRBJ1-1; perhaps TRBD1 as D (6 bases). The CDR3 has 14 amino acids. Between the trimmed V and J ends, which lost 3 bases and 1 base, there was a span of 9 bases. As DNA, the CDR3 is TGTGCCAGCAGTTTGGGACACCGGAACACTGAAGCTTTCTTT. This gives the protein CASSLGHRNTEAFF.